This T cell receptor (beta chain) was retrieved from a study of tumor-infiltrating lymphocytes in primary liver carcinoma. A word on this clonotype: The CDR3 does not close with the conserved phenylalanine or tryptophan, likely indicating a read error.

DNA and RNA were both co-extracted from 20-30 mg of bulk tissue that had not been sorted. Researchers generated TCR beta cDNA from about 0.5 ug of total RNA, relying on a constant-region primer. Nested multiplex PCR, run for three rounds with slightly modified ARM-PCR, yielded TCR beta libraries. TCRdb re-analysed the multiplex PCR reads in MiXCR, keeping a single row per CDR3 protein. The table lists approximately 54,000 distinct CDR3 sequences, 60% to 75% of them singletons. The sample was liver tumor tissue from sampling region 2. Noted subset: tumor region T2, inferior pole. The TCR sequence derives from a man in his forties with primary liver carcinoma and hepatitis B virus infection.

CDR3 nucleotides: TGCGCCAGCAGCCCAGACCAGGGGGCGTTCGACTATGACTACACCATC. It specifies CASSPDQGAFDYDYTI. This chain connects TRBV4-1 to TRBJ1-2; 8 bases align to TRBD1. The CDR3 extends over 16 amino acids. Germline lookup yields CDR1 MGHRA and CDR2 YSYEKL.